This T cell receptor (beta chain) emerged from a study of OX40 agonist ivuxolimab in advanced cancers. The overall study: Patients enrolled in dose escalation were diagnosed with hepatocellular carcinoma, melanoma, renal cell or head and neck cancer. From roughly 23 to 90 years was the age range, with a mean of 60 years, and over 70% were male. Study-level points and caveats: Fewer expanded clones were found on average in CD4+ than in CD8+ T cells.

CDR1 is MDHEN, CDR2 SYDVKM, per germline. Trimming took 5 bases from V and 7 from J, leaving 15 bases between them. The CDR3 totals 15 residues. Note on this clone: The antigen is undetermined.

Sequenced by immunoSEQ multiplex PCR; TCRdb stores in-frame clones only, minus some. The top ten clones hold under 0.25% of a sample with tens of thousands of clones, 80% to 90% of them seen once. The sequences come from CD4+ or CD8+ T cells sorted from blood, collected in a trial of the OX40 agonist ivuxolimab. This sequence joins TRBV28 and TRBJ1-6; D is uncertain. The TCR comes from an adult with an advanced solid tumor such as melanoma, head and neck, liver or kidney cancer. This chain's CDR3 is CASSELGDRNSPLHF. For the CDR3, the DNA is TGTGCCAGCAGTGAACTGGGCGATCGGAATTCACCCCTCCACTTT.